Below are 16 T cell receptor beta chains sequenced from a single sample in a study of human T cells and chemical hapten exposure. Each CDR3 protein is one row after TCRdb ran MiXCR on the RACE reads. This table has some 30,000 distinct CDR3 sequences, approximately 6% appearing once. The time point was: patch test 3, about 24 weeks after DPC sensitization. This sample's treatment: therapeutic diphenylcyclopropenone sensitization with weekly scalp DPC. The material sequenced was whole blood, taken in connection with sensitization to the hapten diphenylcyclopropenone (DPC). The receptors originated from a man under 40 with alopecia areata. Some clones in this sample may be carry-over from other donors' samples.

This clonotype was seen ten or more times. The rearrangement links TRBV6-2 or TRBV6-3 to TRBJ2-1, with D tentatively TRBD2 (5 bases). V lost 8 bases to trimming and J lost 4 bases, with 12 bases between them. The CDR3 runs to 13 residues. The germline gives CDR1 MNHEY, CDR2 SVGEGT. CDR3 sequence reads: CASAAEAYNEQFF. In nucleotides, the CDR3 is TGTGCCAGCGCGGCGGAGGCGTACAATGAGCAGTTCTTC.

This clonotype was counted ten times or more. The chain has TRBV7-9 and TRBJ2-7; 9 nucleotides align to TRBD1. Germline-derived CDR1 and CDR2 are SEHNR and FQNEAQ (reference sequence). J gave up 3 bases and V 5 bases, and 8 bases lay outside the gene matches. CDR3 size: 15 residues. The CDR3 reads CASSPGTGKFYEQYF. The DNA of the CDR3 is TGTGCCAGCAGCCCCGGGACAGGGAAGTTCTACGAGCAGTACTTC. Variable domain in full (rest from reference TRBV7-9 and TRBJ2-7): DTGVSQNPRHKITKRGQNVTFRCDPISEHNRLYWYRQTLGQGPEFLTYFQNEAQLEKSRLLSDRFSAERPKGSFSTLEIQRTEQGDSAMYLCASSPGTGKFYEQYFGPGTRLTVT.

This clonotype was seen repeatedly, ten times or more. This sequence joins TRBV10-2 and TRBJ2-7; TRBD2 matches at 9 bases. Germline V CDR1 and CDR2: WSHSY, SAAADI. J gave up 3 bases and V 6 bases, and 6 bases lay outside the gene matches. The CDR3 is made up of 14 amino acids. The CDR3 protein is CASSRLADSYEQYF. The DNA for the CDR3 is TGCGCCAGCAGCAGACTAGCGGACAGCTACGAGCAGTACTTC.

Ten or more counts support this clonotype. J is TRBJ1-3 and V is TRBV13; weak D call: TRBD1 (6 bases). V shed 5 bases and J shed 1 base, with 9 bases lying between them. CDR3 size: 14 residues. Germline CDR1 and CDR2: PRHDT and FYEKMQ (reference sequence). The CDR3 DNA reads TGTGCCAGCAGCCTCAGGGGATCTGGAAACACCATATATTTT. Protein product: CASSLRGSGNTIYF.

This clonotype has at least ten counts. The chain has TRBV29-1 and TRBJ2-1, with D possibly matching TRBD1 (5 bases). Trimming took 8 bases from V and 5 from J, leaving 19 bases between them. The CDR3 contains 14 residues. Germline assignment: CDR1 SQVTM and CDR2 ANQGSEA. Here the CDR3 DNA reads TGCAGCTCTACCCGACAGAATCGAAACAATGAGCAGTTCTTC. Translating gives CSSTRQNRNNEQFF.

This clonotype was found many times. The chain is built from TRBV7-2 and TRBJ2-4; D might be TRBD2 (7 bases). Germline V gives CDR1 SGHTA, CDR2 FQGNSA. This CDR3 has 17 amino acids. Trimming took off 5 bases at V and 0 bases at J, with 17 bases between the two ends. CDR3 DNA: TGTGCCAGCAGCCCTCTCGGCGGGGGCCTAGCCAAAAACATTCAGTACTTC. It specifies CASSPLGGGLAKNIQYF.

This clonotype was observed many times. The chain joins TRBV6-6 to TRBJ1-1, with TRBD1 identical over 9 bases. This CDR3 spans 15 amino acids. V lost 4 bases and J lost 5; bases outside the gene matches: 8. The germline CDR1 and CDR2 sequences are MNHNY and SVGAGI (reference sequence). DNA of the CDR3: TGTGCCAGCAGTTTTGCCGGGACAGGGCAGACTGAAGCTTTCTTT. Amino acid sequence: CASSFAGTGQTEAFF.

At least ten counts were recorded for this clonotype. Here the CDR3 DNA reads TGTGCCAGCAGCCCACTTGTGACTAGCGGGGCTACGGGGTTCAATGAGCAGTTCTTC. The encoded protein is CASSPLVTSGATGFNEQFF. The J gene is TRBJ2-1, the V gene TRBV27; 11 nucleotides line up with TRBD2. Germline V gene lookup returns CDR1 MNHEY and CDR2 SMNVEV (reference sequence). The CDR3 covers 19 residues. V trimming: 6 bases; J trimming: 6 bases; junction bases outside the gene matches: 19.

The sample holds many counts of this clonotype. The chain uses TRBV20-1 and TRBJ1-2; D not resolved. This CDR3 contains 14 residues. Trimming removed 0 bases at V and 5 bases at J, with 13 bases between. Per the germline V gene, CDR1 is DFQATT and CDR2 is SNEGSKA (reference sequence). CDR3 region: CSARDLERKYGYTF. The CDR3 DNA follows: TGCAGTGCTAGAGATCTGGAGAGGAAATATGGCTACACCTTC.

This clonotype came up many times. The V and J genes are TRBV12-3 or TRBV12-4 and TRBJ2-5; 9 bases map to TRBD1. The CDR3 runs 14 residues. With 6 bases clipped from V and 5 bases from J, the junction kept 7 bases outside the gene matches. CDR3 in DNA: TGTGCCAGCAGCCGGGGGACAGGGCTGGAGACCCAGTACTTC. Protein sequence: CASSRGTGLETQYF.

This clonotype was detected many times. The V call is TRBV7-9, the J call TRBJ1-2; D not resolved. Germline values: CDR1 SEHNR, CDR2 FQNEAQ (reference sequence). This CDR3 is built from 16 residues. V was pared by 5 bases and J by 3 bases, with 19 bases between. The CDR3: CASSLGPDEADYGYTF. CDR3 coding DNA: TGTGCCAGCAGCCTGGGTCCCGACGAGGCGGACTATGGCTACACCTTC.

This clonotype has a count of ten or more. This sequence joins TRBV12-3 or TRBV12-4 and TRBJ2-1; 10 nucleotides agree with TRBD1. V was clipped by 4 bases and J by 5 bases; unmatched bases: 5. The CDR3 sequence is 15 residues long. The CDR3, as DNA: TGTGCCAGCAGTTGGCCGGGACAGGGGAACAATGAGCAGTTCTTC. As protein: CASSWPGQGNNEQFF.

This clonotype was seen only a few times. The CDR3, as DNA: TGTGCCAGCAGCGCGGGACTAGCGGGAGCCAATGAGCAGTTCTTC. Amino acid sequence: CASSAGLAGANEQFF. The chain has TRBV7-2 and TRBJ2-1; TRBD2 matches 14 bases. V trimming: 5 bases; J trimming: 6 bases; junction bases outside the gene matches: 3. Germline V gene data show CDR1 as SGHTA and CDR2 as FQGNSA. The CDR3 totals 15 residues. Drawing the rest from reference TRBV7-2 and TRBJ2-1, the complete variable domain is GAGVSQSPSNKVTEKGKDVELRCDPISGHTALYWYRQSLGQGLEFLIYFQGNSAPDKSGLPSDRFSAERTGGSVSTLTIQRTQQEDSAVYLCASSAGLAGANEQFFGPGTRLTVL.

The chain joins TRBV7-9 to TRBJ2-5; unclear D gene. CDR1 and CDR2 from the germline V gene are SEHNR and FQNEAQ (reference sequence). V was shortened by 1 base and J by 5 bases, with 17 bases between the two germline ends. The CDR3 spans 16 residues. CDR3 region: CASSLGTVPWNETQYF. Written as DNA, the CDR3 is TGTGCCAGCAGCTTAGGCACAGTCCCGTGGAACGAGACCCAGTACTTC.

This clonotype was counted many times. This chain links TRBV27 with TRBJ2-6; D remains ambiguous. Germline V CDR1 and CDR2: MNHEY, SMNVEV (reference sequence). There are 13 residues in the CDR3. V lost 6 bases, J lost 0 bases, and 3 bases lay in between. The CDR3 reads CASRVSGANVLTF. CDR3 coding DNA: TGTGCCAGCAGAGTCTCTGGGGCCAACGTCCTGACTTTC.

This clonotype occurred many times. J is TRBJ1-1 and V is TRBV19; weak D call: TRBD1 (6 bases). The ends were cut back, 3 bases at V and 1 base at J, with 6 bases in the middle. The CDR3 covers 13 residues. CDR1 is LNHDA and CDR2 is SQIVND in the germline V gene (reference sequence). CDR3 nucleotide sequence: TGTGCCAGTAGTATGACAGGGAACACTGAAGCTTTCTTT. This encodes CASSMTGNTEAFF.